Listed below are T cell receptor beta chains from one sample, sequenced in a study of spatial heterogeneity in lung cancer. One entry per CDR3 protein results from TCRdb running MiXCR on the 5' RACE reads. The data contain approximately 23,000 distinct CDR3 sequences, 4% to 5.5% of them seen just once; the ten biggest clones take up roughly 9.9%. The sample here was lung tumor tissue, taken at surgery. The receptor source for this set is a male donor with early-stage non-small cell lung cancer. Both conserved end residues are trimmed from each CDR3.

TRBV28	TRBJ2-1	ASSSPPGSTHPYSQF
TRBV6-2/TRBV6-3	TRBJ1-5	ASSYLLGPQH
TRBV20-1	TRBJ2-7	SVIAGGVYEQY
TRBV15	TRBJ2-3	ATSGGSTSRATDTQY
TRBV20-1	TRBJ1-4	SARSGTVYEKLF
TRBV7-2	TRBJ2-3	ASSSPAADTQY
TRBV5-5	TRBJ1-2	ASSLQDRTLYGYT
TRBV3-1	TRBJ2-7	ASSQARGSYEQY
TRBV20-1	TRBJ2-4	SARDTGQGVD
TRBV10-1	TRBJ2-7	ASRQPSGRAPEQY